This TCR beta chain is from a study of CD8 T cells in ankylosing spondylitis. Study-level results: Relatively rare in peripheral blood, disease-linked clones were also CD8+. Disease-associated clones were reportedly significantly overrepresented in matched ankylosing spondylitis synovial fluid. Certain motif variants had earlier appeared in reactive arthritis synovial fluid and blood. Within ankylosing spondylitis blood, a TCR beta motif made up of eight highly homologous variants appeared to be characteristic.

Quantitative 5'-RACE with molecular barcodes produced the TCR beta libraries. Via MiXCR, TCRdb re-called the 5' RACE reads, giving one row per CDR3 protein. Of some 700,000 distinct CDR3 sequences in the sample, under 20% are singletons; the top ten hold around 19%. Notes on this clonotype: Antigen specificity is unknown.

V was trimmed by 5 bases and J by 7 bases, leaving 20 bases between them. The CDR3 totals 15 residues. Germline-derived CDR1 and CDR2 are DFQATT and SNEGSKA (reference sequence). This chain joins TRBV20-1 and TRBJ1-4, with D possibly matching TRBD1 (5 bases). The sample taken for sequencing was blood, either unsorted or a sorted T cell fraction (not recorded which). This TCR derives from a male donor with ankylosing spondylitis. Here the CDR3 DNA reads TGCAGTGCTCCCGGGACCTCGCGGGGAGGTGAAAAACTGTTTTTT. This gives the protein CSAPGTSRGGEKLFF.